The present TCR beta chain was sequenced within a study of blood T cell repertoires in COVID-19. About the study: Spain, Italy and the United States supplied samples that represented acute and convalescent COVID-19. T cells, B-cell-depleted T cells, or PBMCs supplied cDNA or gDNA.

In the original analysis: Amplification from reference gene primers served as the basis for estimated nucleated cell counts. The table came from immunoSEQ multiplex PCR; TCRdb's copy has only in-frame clones and leaves some out. That table furnishes V, J and clone size, whereas the DNA furnished D and trimming. The table includes 77,000 or so clones, about 74% detected once. Trimming took 2 bases from V and 5 from J; bases not matched to a gene: 6. CDR3 length: 15 amino acids. CDR1 is MNHEY and CDR2 is SVGEGT in the germline V gene. The sample consisted of peripheral blood. This TCR derives from a human donor with acute or convalescent COVID-19. The donor label of this sample is uncertain. This chain uses TRBV6-2 or TRBV6-3 with TRBJ2-1; 7 bases align to TRBD2. The CDR3 region is CASSYAGEINNEQFF. CDR3 nucleotides: TGTGCCAGCAGTTACGCGGGGGAGATCAACAATGAGCAGTTCTTC.